This T cell receptor beta chain emerged from a study of T cell responses to AZD1222 COVID-19 vaccine. TCRdb's table, derived via immunoSEQ multiplex PCR, lists solely in-frame clones and lacks some. The sample lists more than 85,000 clones, approximately 81% seen once, with over 15% in the top ten. Germline V CDR1 and CDR2: SQVTM, ANQGSEA. CDR3 length equals 12 residues. Trimming stripped 6 bases from V and 6 bases from J, with 15 bases between. This clone was seen a single time. This TCR was recovered from an adult in good health. V gene TRBV29-1 combines with J gene TRBJ2-7; D is perhaps TRBD2 (5 bases). This sample comprised peripheral blood, obtained on day 0 of AZD1222 vaccination. The CDR3 DNA is TGCAGCGTGGGCGACGGGGTCCGCGAGCAGTACGTC. Protein product: CSVGDGVREQYV.